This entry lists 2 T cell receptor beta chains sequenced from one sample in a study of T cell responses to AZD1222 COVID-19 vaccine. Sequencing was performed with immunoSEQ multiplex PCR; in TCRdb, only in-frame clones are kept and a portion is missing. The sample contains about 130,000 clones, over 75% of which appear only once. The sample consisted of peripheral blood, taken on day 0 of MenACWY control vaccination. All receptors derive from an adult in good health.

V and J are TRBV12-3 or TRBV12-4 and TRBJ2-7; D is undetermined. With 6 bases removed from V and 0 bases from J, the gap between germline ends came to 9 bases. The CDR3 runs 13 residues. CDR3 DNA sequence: TGTGCCAGCAGCCTAGGTATCTCCTACGAGCAGTACTTC. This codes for CASSLGISYEQYF.

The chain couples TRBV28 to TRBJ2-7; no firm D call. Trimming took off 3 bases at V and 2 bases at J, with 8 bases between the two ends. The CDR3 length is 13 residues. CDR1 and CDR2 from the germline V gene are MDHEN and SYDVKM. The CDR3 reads CASSFPATYEQYF. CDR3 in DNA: TGTGCCAGCAGTTTTCCGGCTACCTACGAGCAGTACTTC.